This T cell receptor beta chain was sequenced for a study of cytomegalovirus exposure and HLA in healthy donors. With 60 Vbeta and 13 Jbeta primers, the PCR was carried out. Repertoires were generated with immunoSEQ multiplex PCR, while TCRdb's copy carries only in-frame clones and drops some. The table shows fewer than 250,000 clones, with about 76% occurring only once. This TCR derives from a male donor in good health and CMV-seropositive. The sample was PBMCs.

CDR3 DNA sequence: TGTGCCAGCAGTTGGGAGAGTGAGCAGTTCTTC. It specifies CASSWESEQFF. This chain links TRBV2 with TRBJ2-1, with D possibly being TRBD2 (5 bases). The CDR3 consists of 11 residues. Deletions cut 5 bases from V and 9 bases from J, with 8 bases between. Germline V CDR1 and CDR2: SNHLY, FYNNEI.